Listed here are 6 T cell receptor beta chains from one sample, sequenced in a study of T cell changes during pregnancy in multiple sclerosis. The protocol was immunoSEQ multiplex PCR, while the TCRdb copy is restricted to in-frame clones and leaves out a portion. The data contain about 84,000 clones, over 85% of them seen just once; the ten biggest clones take up roughly 0.93%. Source: peripheral blood, taken in the second trimester of pregnancy. The origin of the receptors is a female donor in good health, enrolled as a control in a pregnancy study.

The chain employs TRBV28 and TRBJ2-1, with 9 positions matching TRBD2. Per germline, CDR1 MDHEN and CDR2 SYDVKM. V shed 2 bases and J 3 bases; nucleotides not matched to a gene: 2. The CDR3 length is 15 residues. The CDR3 nucleotides are TGTGCCAGCAGTTTAGAGACTAGCGGCTACAATGAGCAGTTCTTC. Translating gives CASSLETSGYNEQFF.

V gene TRBV14 combines with J gene TRBJ2-5; D ambiguous. V lost 1 base and J 5 bases, leaving 11 bases between the germline ends. Germline values: CDR1 SGHDN, CDR2 FVKESK. This CDR3 has 14 residues. As DNA, the CDR3 is TGTGCCAGCAGCCAAGCTAGAGGATGGGAGACCCAGTACTTC. Translated, it gives CASSQARGWETQYF.

The rearrangement uses TRBV27 and TRBJ1-1; 9 bases match TRBD1. V lost 5 bases and J lost 5; bases outside the gene matches: 6. CDR3 length equals 14 residues. Germline loops: CDR1 MNHEY, CDR2 SMNVEV (reference sequence). CDR3 amino acids: CASSPGTGWTEAFF. The CDR3 region has the DNA TGTGCCAGCAGTCCAGGGACAGGGTGGACTGAAGCTTTCTTT.

This chain links TRBV4-1 with TRBJ1-2; 7 positions match TRBD1. The germline gives CDR1 MGHRA, CDR2 YSYEKL. This CDR3 is built from 14 residues. With 4 bases clipped from V and 4 bases from J, the junction kept 6 bases outside the gene matches. Here the CDR3 DNA reads TGCGCCAGCAGCCCGAGGGGGGACAGCTATGGCTACACCTTC. Protein product: CASSPRGDSYGYTF.

This clone has only one observation. The chain is built from TRBV2 and TRBJ2-2; 15 nucleotides align to TRBD2. This CDR3 spans 18 amino acids. With 6 bases clipped from V and 1 base from J, the junction kept 6 bases outside the gene matches. The V gene's germline CDR1 is SNHLY and CDR2 FYNNEI. The CDR3 protein is CASSRLGLAGGNTGELFF. CDR3 nucleotides: TGTGCCAGCAGCCGGCTGGGACTAGCGGGGGGGAACACCGGGGAGCTGTTTTTT.

V gene TRBV2 combines with J gene TRBJ2-1; D is possibly TRBD1 (6 bases). This CDR3 contains 17 residues. Germline V gene data show CDR1 as SNHLY and CDR2 as FYNNEI. V was pared by 4 bases and J by 2 bases, with 18 bases between. CDR3 residues: CASSVPDSLRAYNEQFF. In DNA, the CDR3 is TGTGCCAGCAGTGTTCCGGACAGCCTTAGGGCCTACAATGAGCAGTTCTTC. Full variable domain (outside the CDR3, taken from reference TRBV2 and TRBJ2-1): EPEVTQTPSHQVTQMGQEVILRCVPISNHLYFYWYRQILGQKVEFLVSFYNNEISEKSEIFDDQFSVERPDGSNFTLKIRSTKLEDSAMYFCASSVPDSLRAYNEQFFGPGTRLTVL.